This T cell receptor beta chain appears in the sequencing data of a study of blood T cell repertoires in COVID-19. Study summary: The United States, Italy and Spain supplied acute and convalescent COVID-19 samples. PBMCs, B-cell-depleted T cells, or T cells provided the cDNA or gDNA that made up the material.

Authors' methods: Estimated nucleated cell counts came from reference gene primer amplification. Here immunoSEQ multiplex PCR was the method, and the copy in TCRdb shows in-frame clones only, minus some. V and J calls and clone size are as listed in that table; D and trimming were resolved from the DNA. The sample includes roughly 220,000 clones, approximately 80% of them seen just once. The germline gives CDR1 MNHNY, CDR2 SVGAGI (reference sequence). The CDR3 has 15 residues. Trimming took off 0 bases at V and 3 bases at J, with 8 bases between the two ends. This clonotype was sampled from a woman aged 60-70 years who had recovered from COVID-19. The chain joins TRBV6-6 to TRBJ1-4; D gene ambiguous. What was sequenced was peripheral blood. Written as DNA, the CDR3 is TGTGCCAGCAGTTACTCGGGCAGCCCTAATGAAAAACTGTTTTTT. Protein: CASSYSGSPNEKLFF.